Given below is one T cell receptor beta chain in context. Antigen unknown. These data belong to a study of cytomegalovirus exposure and HLA in healthy donors. About the research overall: The same platform was used for the roughly 120 validation repertoires and the 500 to 700 first-cohort repertoires, a later analysis reported.

With V trimmed by 1 base and J by 6 bases, 15 bases remained unmatched. Germline CDR1 SQVTM, CDR2 ANQGSEA. This CDR3 is built from 17 residues. Broader study findings: The study put 150 to 200 TCR beta chains on its list as cytomegalovirus-associated.

Sequencing was performed with immunoSEQ multiplex PCR; in TCRdb, only in-frame clones are kept and a portion is missing. The sample lists 160,000 or so clones, around 86% seen once, with 2% to 3% in the top ten. The sequencing sample was made of PBMCs. The chain couples TRBV29-1 to TRBJ2-3, with 8 bases that match TRBD1. The source is a young man in good health and CMV-seropositive. In DNA form, the CDR3 reads TGCAGCGTTGAAGCGGGTAAATGGACAGGGTATAGGGATACGCAGTATTTT. Translation: CSVEAGKWTGYRDTQYF.